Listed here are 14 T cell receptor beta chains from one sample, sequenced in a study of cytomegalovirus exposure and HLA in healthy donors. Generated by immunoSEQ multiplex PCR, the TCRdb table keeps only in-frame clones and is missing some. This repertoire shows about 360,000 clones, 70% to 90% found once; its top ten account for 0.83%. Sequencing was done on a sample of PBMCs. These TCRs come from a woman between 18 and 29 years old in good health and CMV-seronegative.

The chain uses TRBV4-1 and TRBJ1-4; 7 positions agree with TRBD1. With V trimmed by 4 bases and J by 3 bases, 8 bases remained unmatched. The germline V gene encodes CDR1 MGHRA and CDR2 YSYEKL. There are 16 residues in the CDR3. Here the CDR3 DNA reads TGCGCCAGCAGCCCCAAGGGGGCCAGTTCTAATGAAAAACTGTTTTTT. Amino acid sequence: CASSPKGASSNEKLFF.

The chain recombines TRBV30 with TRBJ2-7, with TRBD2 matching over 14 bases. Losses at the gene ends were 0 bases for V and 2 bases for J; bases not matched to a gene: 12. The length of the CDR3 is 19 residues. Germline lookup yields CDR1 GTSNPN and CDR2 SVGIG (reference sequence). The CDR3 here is CAWSVLTGLAGGRTYEQYF. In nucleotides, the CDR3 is TGTGCCTGGAGTGTATTGACTGGACTAGCGGGGGGACGTACCTACGAGCAGTACTTC.

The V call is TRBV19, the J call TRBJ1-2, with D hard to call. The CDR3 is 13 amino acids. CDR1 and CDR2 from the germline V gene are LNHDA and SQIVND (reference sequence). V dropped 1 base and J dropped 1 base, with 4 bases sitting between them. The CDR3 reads CASSIVSNYGYTF. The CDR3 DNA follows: TGTGCCAGTAGTATAGTGAGTAACTATGGCTACACCTTC.

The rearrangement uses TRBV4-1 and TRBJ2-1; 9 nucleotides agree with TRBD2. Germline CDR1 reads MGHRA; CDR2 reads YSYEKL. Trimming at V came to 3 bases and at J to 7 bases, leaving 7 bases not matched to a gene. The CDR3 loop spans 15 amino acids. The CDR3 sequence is CASSHSGGGSNEQFF. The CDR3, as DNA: TGCGCCAGCAGCCATAGCGGGGGAGGTTCAAATGAGCAGTTCTTC.

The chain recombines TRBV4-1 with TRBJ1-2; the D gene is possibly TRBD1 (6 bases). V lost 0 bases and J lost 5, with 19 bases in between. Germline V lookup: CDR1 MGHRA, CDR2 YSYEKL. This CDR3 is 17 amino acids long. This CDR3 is CASSQEWIQGRVYGYTF. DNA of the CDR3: TGCGCCAGCAGCCAAGAATGGATCCAGGGGAGGGTATATGGCTACACCTTC.

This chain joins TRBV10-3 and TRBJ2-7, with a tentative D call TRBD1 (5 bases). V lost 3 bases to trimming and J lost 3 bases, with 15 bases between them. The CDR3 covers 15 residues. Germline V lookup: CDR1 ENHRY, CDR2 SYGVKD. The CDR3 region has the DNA TGTGCCATCAGTGACCAGGGAAAGACCGACTACGAGCAGTACTTC. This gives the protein CAISDQGKTDYEQYF.

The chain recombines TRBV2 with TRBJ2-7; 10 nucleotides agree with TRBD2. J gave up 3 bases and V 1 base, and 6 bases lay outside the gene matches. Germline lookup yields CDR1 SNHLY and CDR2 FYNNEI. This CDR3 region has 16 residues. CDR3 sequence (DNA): TGTGCCAGCAGTGAAGTAGAAGTAGCGGGAGGCTACGAGCAGTACTTC. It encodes CASSEVEVAGGYEQYF.

The CDR3 DNA reads as TGTGCCAGCAGCGCAGAGGGTGAAGCTTTCTTT. This sequence encodes CASSAEGEAFF. This chain uses TRBV7-3 with TRBJ1-1, with D hard to call. The CDR3 extends over 11 amino acids. Deletions cut 5 bases from V and 7 bases from J, with 8 bases between. Germline loops: CDR1 SGHTA, CDR2 FQGTGA. The full variable domain, with the rest looked up from reference TRBV7-3 and TRBJ1-1, is GAGVSQTPSNKVTEKGKYVELRCDPISGHTALYWYRQSLGQGPEFLIYFQGTGAADDSGLPNDRFFAVRPEGSVSTLKIQRTERGDSAVYLCASSAEGEAFFGQGTRLTVV.

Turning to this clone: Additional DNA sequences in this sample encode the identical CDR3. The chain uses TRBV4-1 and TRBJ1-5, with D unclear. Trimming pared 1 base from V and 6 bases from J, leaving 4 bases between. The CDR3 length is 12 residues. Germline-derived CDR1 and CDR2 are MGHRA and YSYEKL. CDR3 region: CASSQGAQPQHF. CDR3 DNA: TGCGCCAGCAGCCAAGGGGCTCAGCCCCAGCATTTT.

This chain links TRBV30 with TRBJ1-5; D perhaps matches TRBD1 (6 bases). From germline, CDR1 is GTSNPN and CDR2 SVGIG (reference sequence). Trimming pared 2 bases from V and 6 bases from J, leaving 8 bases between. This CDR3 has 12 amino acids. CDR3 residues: CAWSTGPQPQHF. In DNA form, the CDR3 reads TGTGCCTGGAGTACAGGGCCTCAGCCCCAGCATTTT.

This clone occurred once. The CDR3 DNA is TGTGCCAGCAGGGACTGGACAGGGAGGCGGACCGGGGAGCTGTTTTTT. Translating gives CASRDWTGRRTGELFF. V is TRBV2 and J is TRBJ2-2; 8 nucleotides agree with TRBD1. This CDR3 region has 16 residues. Germline assignment: CDR1 SNHLY and CDR2 FYNNEI. J was trimmed by 5 bases and V by 6 bases; bases with no gene match: 11.

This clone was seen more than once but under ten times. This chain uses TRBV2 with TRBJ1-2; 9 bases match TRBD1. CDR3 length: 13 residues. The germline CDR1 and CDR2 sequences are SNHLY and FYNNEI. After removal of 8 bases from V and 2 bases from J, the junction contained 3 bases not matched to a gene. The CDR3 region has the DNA TGTGCCAGCGGGACAGGGACAAACTATGGCTACACCTTC. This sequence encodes CASGTGTNYGYTF.

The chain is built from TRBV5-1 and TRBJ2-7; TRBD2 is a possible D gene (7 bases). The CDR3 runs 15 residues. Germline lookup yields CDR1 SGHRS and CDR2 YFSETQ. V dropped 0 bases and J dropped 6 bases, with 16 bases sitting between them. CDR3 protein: CASSLAPGEGREQYF. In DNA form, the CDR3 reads TGCGCCAGCAGCTTGGCGCCAGGGGAGGGTCGCGAGCAGTACTTC.

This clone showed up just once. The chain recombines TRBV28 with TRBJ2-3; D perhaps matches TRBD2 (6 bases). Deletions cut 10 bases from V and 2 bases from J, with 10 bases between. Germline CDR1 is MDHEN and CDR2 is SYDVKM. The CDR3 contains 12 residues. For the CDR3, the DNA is TGTGCCACCCAGCGGGTCACAGATACGCAGTATTTT. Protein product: CATQRVTDTQYF. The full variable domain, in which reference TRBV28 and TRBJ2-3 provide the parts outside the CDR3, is DVKVTQSSRYLVKRTGEKVFLECVQDMDHENMFWYRQDPGLGLRLIYFSYDVKMKEKGDIPEGYSVSREKKERFSLILESASTNQTSMYLCATQRVTDTQYFGPGTRLTVL.